The 11 T cell receptor beta chains below were found in one sample sequenced in a study of blood T cell repertoires in COVID-19. Method: immunoSEQ multiplex PCR; TCRdb's copy keeps in-frame clones and lacks some. The data show roughly 250,000 clones, around 83% seen once. Sequencing used peripheral blood. The receptors were sampled from a man aged 40-55 years with acute or convalescent COVID-19.

This clone appeared a single time. V and J are TRBV30 and TRBJ1-6; 9 bases match TRBD1. The germline CDR1 and CDR2 sequences are GTSNPN and SVGIG (reference sequence). This CDR3 is built from 16 residues. Losses at the gene ends were 3 bases for V and 7 bases for J; bases not matched to a gene: 10. CDR3 in amino acids: CAWRGTTGGMNSPLHF. The CDR3 DNA sequence: TGTGCCTGGAGGGGGACAACAGGGGGCATGAATTCACCCCTCCACTTT.

The chain carries TRBV7-3 and TRBJ2-1; no clear D. Germline V lookup: CDR1 SGHTA, CDR2 FQGTGA. The CDR3 consists of 13 residues. Between the trimmed V and J ends, which lost 5 bases and 1 base, there was a span of 6 bases. CDR3 in amino acids: CASSPGSYNEQFF. The CDR3 DNA reads as TGTGCCAGCAGCCCCGGGTCCTACAATGAGCAGTTCTTC.

This sequence joins TRBV7-9 and TRBJ2-7, with D unresolved. CDR1 is SEHNR, CDR2 FQNEAQ, per germline (reference sequence). The V and J ends lost 6 bases and 3 bases respectively, with 6 bases between them. The CDR3 spans 11 residues. CDR3 sequence reads: CASSLDYEQYF. The CDR3 DNA reads TGTGCCAGCAGTCTAGACTACGAGCAGTACTTC.

This chain joins TRBV28 and TRBJ1-5, with 7 bases identical to TRBD1. The CDR3 runs 15 residues. Per germline, CDR1 MDHEN and CDR2 SYDVKM. J lost 7 bases, V lost 4 bases, and 10 bases had no gene match. CDR3 bases: TGTGCCAGCAGTTCCCCCTCCCCAGGGGGACAGCCCCAGCATTTT. Its protein is CASSSPSPGGQPQHF.

The rearrangement links TRBV7-2 to TRBJ2-5; 9 positions match TRBD2. Germline CDR1 is SGHTA and CDR2 is FQGNSA. The CDR3 spans 18 residues. The J segment lost 0 bases and the V segment lost 5 bases, leaving 13 bases of the junction unmatched. The CDR3 is CASSPEDLAGSYQETQYF. CDR3 bases: TGTGCCAGCAGCCCAGAAGATCTAGCGGGGAGCTACCAAGAGACCCAGTACTTC. The variable domain in full, completed from reference TRBV7-2 and TRBJ2-5, reads GAGVSQSPSNKVTEKGKDVELRCDPISGHTALYWYRQSLGQGLEFLIYFQGNSAPDKSGLPSDRFSAERTGGSVSTLTIQRTQQEDSAVYLCASSPEDLAGSYQETQYFGPGTRLLVL.

The V and J genes are TRBV7-9 and TRBJ2-7; 11 bases agree with TRBD1. CDR3 size: 15 residues. Trimming cost V 6 bases and J 7 bases; bases outside gene matches: 11. CDR1 and CDR2 (germline): SEHNR, FQNEAQ (reference sequence). CDR3 sequence (DNA): TGTGCCAGCAGTTCTGGACAGGGGGCTCGAGAAGAGCAGTACTTC. Residues: CASSSGQGAREEQYF.

The CDR3 loop is CASRKTGRLDGYTF. The CDR3 coding sequence is TGTGCCAGCAGGAAGACAGGGAGGCTCGATGGCTACACCTTC. This sequence joins TRBV6-5 and TRBJ1-2; 7 bases are a match to TRBD1. The V gene end was trimmed by 6 bases and the J gene end by 6 bases; junction bases not matched to a gene: 10. CDR1 is MNHEY and CDR2 is SVGAGI in the germline V gene. CDR3 length: 14 amino acids.

The chain uses TRBV6-5 and TRBJ1-1; 8 bases map to TRBD1. Per the germline V gene, CDR1 is MNHEY and CDR2 is SVGAGI. V dropped 4 bases and J dropped 1; count of bases not matched to a gene: 5. The CDR3 length is 15 residues. The CDR3 spells CASSSRTGWNTEAFF. The DNA for the CDR3 is TGTGCCAGCAGTTCCCGGACAGGGTGGAACACTGAAGCTTTCTTT.

The chain recombines TRBV6-6 with TRBJ1-2, with 8 nucleotides matching TRBD1. The V segment lost 5 bases and the J segment 3 bases; nucleotides outside the gene matches: 11. The CDR3 sequence is 16 residues long. The V gene's germline CDR1 is MNHNY and CDR2 SVGAGI (reference sequence). CDR3 nucleotide sequence: TGTGCCAGCAGTACGAATCAGGGGGCGTCTGACTATGGCTACACCTTC. Its protein product is CASSTNQGASDYGYTF.

The chain has TRBV5-4 and TRBJ2-2; TRBD1 aligns across 7 bases. The CDR3 spans 15 residues. Germline V gene data show CDR1 as SGHNT and CDR2 as YYREEE (reference sequence). Trimming cost V 4 bases and J 0 bases; bases outside gene matches: 3. CDR3 nucleotide sequence: TGTGCCAGCAGCAACAGGGGAACGAACACCGGGGAGCTGTTTTTT. This encodes CASSNRGTNTGELFF.

The chain carries TRBV27 and TRBJ1-6; TRBD1 might be the D (5 bases). CDR3 length: 16 amino acids. V was cut by 3 bases and J by 7 bases, with 16 bases left in between. Germline CDR1 is MNHEY and CDR2 is SMNVEV (reference sequence). The CDR3 protein is CASSFDQGLPNSPLHF. In nucleotides, the CDR3 is TGTGCCAGCAGTTTTGATCAGGGTCTTCCCAATTCACCCCTCCACTTT.